This T cell receptor (beta chain) was identified in a study of brain T cells in children with intractable seizures. Time point denoted: blood from clinic visit 5 months post-surgery; TSC patient then seizure free. Germline CDR1 is SQVTM and CDR2 is ANQGSEA. The CDR3 has 13 amino acids. The V gene end was trimmed by 7 bases and the J gene end by 12 bases; junction bases not matched to a gene: 14. Clones were read by immunoSEQ multiplex PCR, and TCRdb kept only the in-frame ones, dropping some. Among under 400,000 clones, over 90% were seen once, and the ten largest hold 5% to 7%. The V gene is TRBV29-1, the J gene TRBJ2-5, with 10 bases lining up with TRBD1. This material consisted of peripheral blood, taken more than 4 months after surgery. The sequence derives from a boy under two years old with tuberous sclerosis and intractable seizures. The CDR3 region has the DNA TGCAGCGCCCGGGAGACAGGGGGCCACGTTGAGTACTTC. This codes for CSARETGGHVEYF.